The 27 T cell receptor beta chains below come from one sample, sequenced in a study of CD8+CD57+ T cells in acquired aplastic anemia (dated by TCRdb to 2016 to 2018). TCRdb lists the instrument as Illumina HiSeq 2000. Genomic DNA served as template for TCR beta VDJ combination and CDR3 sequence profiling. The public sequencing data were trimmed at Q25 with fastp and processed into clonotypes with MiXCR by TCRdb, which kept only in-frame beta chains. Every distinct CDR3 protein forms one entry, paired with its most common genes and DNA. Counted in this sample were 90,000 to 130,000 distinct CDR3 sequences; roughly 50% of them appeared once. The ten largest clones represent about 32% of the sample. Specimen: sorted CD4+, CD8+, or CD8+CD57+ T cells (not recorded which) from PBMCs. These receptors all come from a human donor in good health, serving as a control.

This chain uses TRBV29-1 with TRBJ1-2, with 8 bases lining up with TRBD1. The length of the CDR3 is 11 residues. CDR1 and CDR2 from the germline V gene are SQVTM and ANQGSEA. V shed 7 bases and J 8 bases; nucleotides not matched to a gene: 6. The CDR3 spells CSGTGPSGYTF. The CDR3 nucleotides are TGCAGCGGGACAGGGCCCAGCGGCTACACCTTC.

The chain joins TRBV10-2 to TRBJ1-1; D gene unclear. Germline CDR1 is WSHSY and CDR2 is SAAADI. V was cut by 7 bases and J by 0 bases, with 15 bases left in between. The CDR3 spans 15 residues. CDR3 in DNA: TGCGCCAGCAACGCTCGGACGGTGATGAACACTGAAGCTTTCTTT. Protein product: CASNARTVMNTEAFF.

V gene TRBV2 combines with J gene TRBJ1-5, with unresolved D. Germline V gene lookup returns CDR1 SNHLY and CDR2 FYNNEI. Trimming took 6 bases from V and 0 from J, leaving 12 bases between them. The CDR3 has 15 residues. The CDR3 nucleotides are TGTGCCAGCAGCCTGGGGAGTTATAGCAATCAGCCCCAGCATTTT. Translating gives CASSLGSYSNQPQHF.

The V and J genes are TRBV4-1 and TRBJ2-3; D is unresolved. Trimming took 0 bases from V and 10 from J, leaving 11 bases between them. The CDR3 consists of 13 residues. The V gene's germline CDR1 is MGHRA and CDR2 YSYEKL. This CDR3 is CASSQESPRAQYF. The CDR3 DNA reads TGCGCCAGCAGCCAAGAAAGTCCTAGGGCGCAGTATTTT.

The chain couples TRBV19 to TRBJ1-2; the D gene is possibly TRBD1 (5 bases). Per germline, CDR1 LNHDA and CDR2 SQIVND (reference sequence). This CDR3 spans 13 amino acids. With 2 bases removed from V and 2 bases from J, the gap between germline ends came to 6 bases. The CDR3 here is CASSITGNYGYTF. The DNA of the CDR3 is TGTGCCAGTAGTATAACAGGCAACTATGGCTACACCTTC.

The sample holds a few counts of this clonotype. The CDR3 reads CASSEWYRPRETQYF. CDR3 coding DNA: TGTGCCAGCAGTGAATGGTACCGACCGAGGGAGACTCAGTACTTC. The V gene is TRBV25-1, the J gene TRBJ2-7; D is possibly TRBD2 (5 bases). The CDR3 runs 15 residues. The germline CDR1 and CDR2 sequences are MGHDK and SYGVNS. The V gene lost 1 base and the J gene lost 10 bases, with 20 bases spanning the gap.

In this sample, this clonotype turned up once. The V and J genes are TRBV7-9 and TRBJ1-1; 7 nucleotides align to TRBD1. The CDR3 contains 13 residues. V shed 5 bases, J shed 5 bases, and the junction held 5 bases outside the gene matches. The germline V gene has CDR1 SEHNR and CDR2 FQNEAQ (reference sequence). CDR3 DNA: TGTGCCAGCAGCAGACAGGGAGAAACTGAAGCTTTCTTT. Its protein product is CASSRQGETEAFF.

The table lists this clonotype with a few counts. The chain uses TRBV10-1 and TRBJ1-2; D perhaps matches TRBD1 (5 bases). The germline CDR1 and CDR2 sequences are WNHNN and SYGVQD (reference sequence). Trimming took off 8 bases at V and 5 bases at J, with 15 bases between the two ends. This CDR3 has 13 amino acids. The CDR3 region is CASYGDGGYGYTF. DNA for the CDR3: TGCGCCAGCTATGGGGACGGTGGATATGGCTACACCTTC.

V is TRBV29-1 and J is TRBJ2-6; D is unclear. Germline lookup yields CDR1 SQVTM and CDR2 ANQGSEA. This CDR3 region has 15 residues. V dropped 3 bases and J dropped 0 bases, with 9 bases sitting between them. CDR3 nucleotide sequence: TGCAGCGTTGAGTCGGCCTTCTCTGGGGCCAACGTCCTGACTTTC. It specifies CSVESAFSGANVLTF.

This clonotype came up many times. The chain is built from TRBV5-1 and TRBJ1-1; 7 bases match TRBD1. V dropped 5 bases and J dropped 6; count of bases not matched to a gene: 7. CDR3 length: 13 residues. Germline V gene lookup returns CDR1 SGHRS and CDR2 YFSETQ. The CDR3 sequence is CASRDRAAAEAFF. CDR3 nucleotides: TGCGCCAGCAGAGACAGGGCTGCCGCTGAAGCTTTCTTT.

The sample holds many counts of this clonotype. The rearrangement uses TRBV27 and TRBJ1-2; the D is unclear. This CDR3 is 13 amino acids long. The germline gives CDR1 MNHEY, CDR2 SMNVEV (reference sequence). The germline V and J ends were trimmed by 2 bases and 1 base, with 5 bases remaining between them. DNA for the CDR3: TGTGCCAGCAGTTTAGGAATTAACTATGGCTACACCTTC. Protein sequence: CASSLGINYGYTF.

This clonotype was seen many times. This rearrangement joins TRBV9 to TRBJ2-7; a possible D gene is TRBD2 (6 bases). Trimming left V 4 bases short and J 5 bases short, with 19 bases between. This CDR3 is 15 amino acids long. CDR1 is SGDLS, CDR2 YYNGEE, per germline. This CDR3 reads CASSFRGLYFDEQYF. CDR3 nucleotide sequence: TGTGCCAGCAGCTTCCGTGGACTATATTTCGACGAGCAGTACTTC. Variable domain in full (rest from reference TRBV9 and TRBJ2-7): DSGVTQTPKHLITATGQRVTLRCSPRSGDLSVYWYQQSLDQGLQFLIQYYNGEERAKGNILERFSAQQFPDLHSELNLSSLELGDSALYFCASSFRGLYFDEQYFGPGTRLTVT.

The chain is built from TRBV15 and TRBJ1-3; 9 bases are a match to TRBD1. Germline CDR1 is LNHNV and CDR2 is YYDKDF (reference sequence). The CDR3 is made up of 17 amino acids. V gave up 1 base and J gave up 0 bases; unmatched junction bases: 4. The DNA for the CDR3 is TGTGCCACCAGCAGAGTAAGGGACAGGGCCTCTGGAAACACCATATATTTT. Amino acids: CATSRVRDRASGNTIYF.

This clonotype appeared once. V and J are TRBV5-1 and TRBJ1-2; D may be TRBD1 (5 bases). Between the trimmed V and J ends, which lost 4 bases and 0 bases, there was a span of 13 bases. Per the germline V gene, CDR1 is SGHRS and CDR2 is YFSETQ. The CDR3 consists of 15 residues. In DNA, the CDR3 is TGCGCCAGCAGCACCGGGGCAGCCGCTAACTATGGCTACACCTTC. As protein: CASSTGAAANYGYTF.

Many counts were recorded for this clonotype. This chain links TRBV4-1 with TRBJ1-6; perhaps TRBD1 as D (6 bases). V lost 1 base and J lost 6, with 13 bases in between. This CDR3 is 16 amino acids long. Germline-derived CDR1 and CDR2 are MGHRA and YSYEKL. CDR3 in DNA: TGCGCCAGCAGCCAAGGACCCGGGGGCGGTAATTCACCCCTCCACTTT. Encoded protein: CASSQGPGGGNSPLHF.

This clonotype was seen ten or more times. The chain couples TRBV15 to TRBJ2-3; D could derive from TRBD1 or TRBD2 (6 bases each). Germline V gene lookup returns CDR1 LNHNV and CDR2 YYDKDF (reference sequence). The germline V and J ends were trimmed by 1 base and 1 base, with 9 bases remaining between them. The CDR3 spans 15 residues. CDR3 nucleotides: TGTGCCACCAGCAGAGTGGGGGGCCGCACAGATACGCAGTATTTT. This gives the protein CATSRVGGRTDTQYF.

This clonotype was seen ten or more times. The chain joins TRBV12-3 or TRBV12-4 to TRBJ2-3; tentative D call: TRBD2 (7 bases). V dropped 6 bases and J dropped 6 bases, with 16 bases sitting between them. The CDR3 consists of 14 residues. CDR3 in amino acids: CASSLGGGADTQYF. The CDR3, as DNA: TGTGCCAGCAGCCTAGGGGGGGGGGCGGATACGCAGTATTTT.

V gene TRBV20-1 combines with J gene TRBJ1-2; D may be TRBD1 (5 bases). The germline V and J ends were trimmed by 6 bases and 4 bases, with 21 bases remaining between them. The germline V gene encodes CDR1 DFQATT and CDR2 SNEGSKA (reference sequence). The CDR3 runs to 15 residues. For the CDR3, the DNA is TGCAGTGCCATGACTAGCGGGGGGGGACCCTATGGCTACACCTTC. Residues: CSAMTSGGGPYGYTF.

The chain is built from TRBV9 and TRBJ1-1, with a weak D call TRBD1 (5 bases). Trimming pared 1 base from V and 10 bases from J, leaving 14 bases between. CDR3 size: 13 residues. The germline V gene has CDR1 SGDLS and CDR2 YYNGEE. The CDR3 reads CASSVIGGAGAFF. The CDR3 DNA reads TGTGCCAGCAGCGTAATAGGTGGGGCCGGAGCTTTCTTT.

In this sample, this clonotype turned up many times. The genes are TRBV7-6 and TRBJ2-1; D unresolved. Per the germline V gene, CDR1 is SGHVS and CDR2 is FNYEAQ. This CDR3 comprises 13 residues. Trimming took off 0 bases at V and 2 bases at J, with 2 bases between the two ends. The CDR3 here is CASSLATYNEQFF. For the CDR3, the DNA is TGTGCCAGCAGCTTAGCTACCTACAATGAGCAGTTCTTC.

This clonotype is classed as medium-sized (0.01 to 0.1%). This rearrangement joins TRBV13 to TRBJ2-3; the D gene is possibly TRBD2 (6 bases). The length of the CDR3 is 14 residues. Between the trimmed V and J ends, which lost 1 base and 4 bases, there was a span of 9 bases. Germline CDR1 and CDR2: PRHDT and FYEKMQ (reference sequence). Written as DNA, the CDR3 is TGTGCCAGCAGCTTAGCGGGGGATGCAGATACGCAGTATTTT. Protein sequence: CASSLAGDADTQYF.

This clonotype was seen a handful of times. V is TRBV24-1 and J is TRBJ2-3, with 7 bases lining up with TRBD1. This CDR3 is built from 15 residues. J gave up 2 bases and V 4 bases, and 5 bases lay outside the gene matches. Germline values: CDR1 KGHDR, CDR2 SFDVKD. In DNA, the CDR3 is TGTGCCACCAGTGACAGACAGGGACCCACAGATACGCAGTATTTT. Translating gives CATSDRQGPTDTQYF.

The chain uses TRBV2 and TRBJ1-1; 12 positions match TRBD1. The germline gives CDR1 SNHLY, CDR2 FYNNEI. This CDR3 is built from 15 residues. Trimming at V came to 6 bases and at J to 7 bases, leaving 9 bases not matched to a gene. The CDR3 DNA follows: TGTGCCAGCAGCGTCCGGGGACAGGGGGCCTTTGAAGCTTTCTTT. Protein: CASSVRGQGAFEAFF. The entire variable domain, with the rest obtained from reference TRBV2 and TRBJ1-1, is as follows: EPEVTQTPSHQVTQMGQEVILRCVPISNHLYFYWYRQILGQKVEFLVSFYNNEISEKSEIFDDQFSVERPDGSNFTLKIRSTKLEDSAMYFCASSVRGQGAFEAFFGQGTRLTVV.

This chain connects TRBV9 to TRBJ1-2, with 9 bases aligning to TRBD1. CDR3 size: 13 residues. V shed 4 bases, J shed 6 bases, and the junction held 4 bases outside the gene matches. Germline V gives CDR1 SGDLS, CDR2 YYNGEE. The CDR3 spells CASSPGTGHGYTF. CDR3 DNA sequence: TGTGCCAGCAGCCCCGGGACAGGGCATGGCTACACCTTC. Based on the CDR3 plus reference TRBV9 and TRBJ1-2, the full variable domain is DSGVTQTPKHLITATGQRVTLRCSPRSGDLSVYWYQQSLDQGLQFLIQYYNGEERAKGNILERFSAQQFPDLHSELNLSSLELGDSALYFCASSPGTGHGYTFGSGTRLTVV.

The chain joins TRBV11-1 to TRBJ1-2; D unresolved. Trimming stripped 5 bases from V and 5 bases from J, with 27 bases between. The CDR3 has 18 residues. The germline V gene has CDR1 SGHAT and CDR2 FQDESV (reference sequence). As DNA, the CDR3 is TGTGCCAGCAGCGCAAGCGGTCGTGGGATTCCCATCGGGTATGGCTACACCTTC. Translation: CASSASGRGIPIGYGYTF.

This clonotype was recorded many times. In nucleotides, the CDR3 is TGTGCCAGCAGCCAGACAGGGGGTAACCAAGAGACCCAGTACTTC. Translation gives CASSQTGGNQETQYF. This chain connects TRBV5-4 to TRBJ2-5, with TRBD1 identical over 9 bases. Germline values: CDR1 SGHNT, CDR2 YYREEE (reference sequence). The CDR3 runs 15 residues. V lost 4 bases, J lost 0 bases, and 4 bases stayed unmatched. Full variable domain (rest looked up from reference TRBV5-4 and TRBJ2-5): ETGVTQSPTHLIKTRGQQVTLRCSSQSGHNTVSWYQQALGQGPQFIFQYYREEENGRGNFPPRFSGLQFPNYSSELNVNALELDDSALYLCASSQTGGNQETQYFGPGTRLLVL.

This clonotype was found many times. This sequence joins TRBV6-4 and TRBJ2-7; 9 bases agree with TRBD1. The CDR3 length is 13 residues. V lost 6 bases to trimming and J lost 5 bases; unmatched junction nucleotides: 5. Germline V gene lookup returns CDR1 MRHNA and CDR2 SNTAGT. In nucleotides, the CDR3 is TGTGCCAGCAGAAGGGACAGGGACCACGAGCAGTACTTC. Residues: CASRRDRDHEQYF.